This T cell receptor beta chain was profiled in a study of blood T cell repertoires in COVID-19. On the study more broadly: Sites across the United States, Italy and Spain contributed samples from acute and convalescent COVID-19. From T cells, B-cell-depleted T cells, or PBMCs came the material, which was cDNA or gDNA.

Participants were placed into cohorts based on the clinical history they reported. Original methodology: Amplification with reference gene primers provided the estimates of nucleated cell counts. Assay: immunoSEQ multiplex PCR; the TCRdb copy retains only in-frame clones and omits some. V and J calls and clone size come straight from that table; D and trimming were deduced from the DNA. The sample records about 150,000 clones, roughly 81% being singletons. V was pared by 4 bases and J by 2 bases, with 6 bases of the junction left unmatched. Germline V gives CDR1 LGHNA, CDR2 YNFKEQ. The CDR3 covers 16 residues.

The clonotype comes from a woman aged 45 to 65 with acute COVID-19. The sample was PBMCs or T cells enriched from blood (not recorded which). This rearrangement joins TRBV4-2 to TRBJ2-7; 12 nucleotides align to TRBD2. The CDR3 here is CASSPAGTSGPYEQYF. The CDR3 DNA reads TGTGCCAGCAGCCCGGCCGGGACTAGCGGGCCCTACGAGCAGTACTTC.